Listed below are T cell receptor beta chains from one sample, sequenced in a study of glioma-infiltrating T cells. In TCRdb, the multiplex PCR reads were re-called with MiXCR into one record per CDR3 protein. The top ten clones hold 35% of a sample with approximately 110,000 distinct CDR3 sequences, less than 30% of them seen once. Sample: glioma tissue, nonneoplastic brain tissue, or PBMCs (not recorded which). The receptors derive from a human donor with low-grade glioma or glioblastoma, undergoing nonglioma brain surgery, or in good health (not recorded which). The CDR3 runs from the conserved cysteine through the conserved F or W. The D gene is left open where the match is weak. Clone size is stated in some rows and not others, as once, few, many or a class when expanded.

d_call clone_size j_call v_call cdr3_aa cdr3_nt
- few TRBJ2-5 TRBV19 CASSPGPSQETQYF TGTGCCAGTAGTCCCGGTCCATCCCAAGAGACCCAGTACTTC
TRBD1 - TRBJ1-1 TRBV3-1 CVSSPRYRGDTEAFF TGTGTCAGCAGCCCGAGATACAGGGGCGACACTGAAGCTTTCTTT
TRBD1 many TRBJ1-6 TRBV5-1 CASSTRDSYNSPLHF TGCGCCAGCAGCACCCGGGACAGCTATAATTCACCCCTCCACTTT
TRBD1 many TRBJ2-7 TRBV20-1 CSASPWTGINEQYF TGCAGTGCTTCCCCCTGGACAGGGATAAACGAGCAGTACTTC
- many TRBJ1-1 TRBV6-2/TRBV6-3 CASRMGWNTEAFF TGTGCCAGCAGAATGGGATGGAACACTGAAGCTTTCTTT
- many TRBJ1-2 TRBV9 CASSVAKGDYGYTF TGTGCCAGCAGCGTAGCGAAGGGAGACTATGGCTACACCTTC
- - TRBJ2-1 TRBV3-1 CASSQDRVASSGYNEQFF TGTGCCAGCAGCCAGGACCGAGTAGCGTCTTCGGGCTACAATGAGCAGTTCTTC
- many TRBJ1-5 TRBV24-1 CATSDPRGSDQPQHF TGTGCCACCAGTGATCCCAGGGGTTCGGATCAGCCCCAGCATTTT
- many TRBJ1-2 TRBV5-1 CASSLEDGYYGYTF TGCGCCAGCAGCTTGGAAGACGGCTACTATGGCTACACCTTC
TRBD2 many TRBJ2-3 TRBV7-2 CASSSTSGGSTDTQYF TGTGCCAGCAGCTCGACTAGCGGGGGCTCCACAGATACGCAGTATTTT
TRBD1 many TRBJ2-1 TRBV6-2/TRBV6-3 CASSNRGPYNEQFF TGTGCCAGCAGCAACAGGGGACCATACAATGAGCAGTTCTTC
- many TRBJ2-1 TRBV14 CASSQAIEQFF TGTGCCAGCAGCCAAGCCATTGAGCAGTTCTTC
- - TRBJ1-6 TRBV4-1 CASSQDQAGRNSPLHF TGCGCCAGCAGCCAAGATCAAGCAGGGCGGAATTCACCCCTCCACTTT
TRBD1 many TRBJ2-7 TRBV27 CASSRDSSYEQYF TGTGCCAGCAGCCGGGACAGCTCCTACGAGCAGTACTTC
TRBD1 many TRBJ2-7 TRBV18 CASSPPTQGVSEQYF TGTGCCAGCTCACCACCGACACAGGGGGTATCCGAGCAGTACTTC
- many TRBJ1-1 TRBV20-1 CSAREPLQWNTEAFF TGCAGTGCTAGAGAACCCCTACAGTGGAACACTGAAGCTTTCTTT
TRBD1 many TRBJ2-7 TRBV4-3 CASSQDQGAQTYEQYF TGCGCCAGCAGCCAAGATCAGGGGGCTCAAACCTACGAGCAGTACTTC
TRBD1 many TRBJ1-5 TRBV27 CASRRAGTGNNQPQHF TGTGCCAGCAGGAGAGCCGGGACAGGGAACAATCAGCCCCAGCATTTT
- - TRBJ2-7 TRBV11-2 CASSFASYYEQYF TGTGCCAGCAGCTTCGCCTCCTACTACGAGCAGTACTTC
TRBD1 - TRBJ1-2 TRBV20-1 CSARDLGQRNYNYTF TGCAGTGCTAGAGATCTGGGACAGAGAAACTATAACTACACCTTC
TRBD1 few TRBJ1-6 TRBV27 CASSAWARGDSHLHF TGTGCCAGCAGTGCCTGGGCCAGGGGGGATTCACACCTCCACTTT